The TCR beta chain described here comes from a study of cytomegalovirus exposure and HLA in healthy donors (dated by TCRdb to about 2017). General notes on the study: According to a later analysis, one platform produced both the approximately 110 validation repertoires and the 670 or so repertoires of the first cohort. The study aimed to test whether signatures of past pathogen exposure could be identified by cataloging public T cell receptors. To predict cytomegalovirus infection status, the study brought together high-throughput TCR immunosequencing, statistical association of individual TCRs with disease status, and machine learning. Besides the first cohort of under 700 subjects, a separate validation cohort made up of roughly 130 different subjects was used. Here is what the overall study found, with its caveats: According to the authors, the approach could potentially be generalized to other disease states and immunological phenotypes. A later analysis found that TCRs clustered in the first cohort also tended to co-occur in the 120 validation repertoires, with 94% of cluster scores above 0. Most TCR sequences were seen in very few donors, while some public TCRs were found in many individuals. The study gave a list of some 150 TCR beta chains associated with cytomegalovirus. A few of the identified cytomegalovirus-associated TCR beta chains were confirmed in vitro to be specific for cytomegalovirus antigens. A later analysis lacked HLA typing for the validation cohort, so it scored co-occurrence in that cohort across all 120 or so repertoires. Cytomegalovirus status was reported to be diagnosed by the classifier with high specificity and sensitivity in both the original and validation cohorts.

The library was made by the immunoSEQ multiplex PCR assay. The paper's data handling went like this. A statistical classification framework was built to diagnose cytomegalovirus status from the catalog of TCR beta chain sequences. As stored in TCRdb, this immuneACCESS dataset retains in-frame rearrangements with V and J assigned. A fraction of the clones does not appear; measured against another copy, unresolved V genes explain less than half of the discrepancy, and the remainder lacks a known reason. That table is the source of V, J and clone size, and D and trimming were worked out from the DNA. The table for this sample lists roughly 120,000 clones; approximately 85% of them were counted only once. The top ten hold over 4% of the sample. Deletion took 2 bases off V and 0 bases off J, with a span of 13 bases between the germline ends. Taken from cysteine to phenylalanine, the CDR3 has 16 residues. This entry keeps only the CDR3 DNA: 48 bases, framed from base 1. Per the germline V gene, ENHRY is the CDR1 and SYGVKD is the CDR2.

Donors formed part of the validation cohort, which comprised 120 subjects and was distinct from the first cohort of 690 or so subjects. About this clone itself: Its antigen is still unknown. Per-base qualities were not stored, and no clone one base away is much larger.

The TCR sequence derives from a young man in good health and CMV-seronegative. Sequencing input: PBMCs. This chain is built from TRBV10-3 and TRBJ2-5, with TRBD1 perhaps the D gene, on 5 matching bases. The nucleotides read TGTGCCATCAGTGAGCTGTGGTCACAGGACCAAGAGACCCAGTACTTC. The translation is CAISELWSQDQETQYF.